This T cell receptor beta chain was sequenced for a study of blood T cell repertoires in COVID-19. Per the original data handling: Amplifying reference gene primers gave estimates of nucleated cell counts. Here immunoSEQ multiplex PCR was the method, and the copy in TCRdb shows in-frame clones only, minus some. V and J calls plus clone size are reproduced from that table; the DNA served to infer D and trimming. The table records over 150,000 clones, 65% to 90% of them present only once. Those enrolled, adults aged roughly 18 to 95 years, came from 24 US areas. This CDR3 is 16 amino acids long. Germline V gives CDR1 GTSNPN, CDR2 SVGIG (reference sequence). Trimming stripped 0 bases from V and 6 bases from J, with 20 bases between.

The V gene is TRBV30, the J gene TRBJ1-1; D perhaps matches TRBD1 (5 bases). The receptor was derived from a man in his forties who had recovered from COVID-19. The sequencing input was PBMCs or T cells enriched from blood (not recorded which). DNA for the CDR3: TGTGCCTGGAGTGTATGGGTTTCTCAGGGAGGTGCTGAAGCTTTCTTT. It codes for CAWSVWVSQGGAEAFF. The complete variable domain, with remaining parts taken from reference TRBV30 and TRBJ1-1, reads SQTIHQWPATLVQPVGSPLSLECTVEGTSNPNLYWYRQAAGRGLQLLFYSVGIGQISSEVPQNLSASRPQDRQFILSSKKLLLSDSGFYLCAWSVWVSQGGAEAFFGQGTRLTVV.